This TCR beta chain was observed in a study of T cell repertoires in cytomegalovirus infection. Turning to the study itself: Matching HLA type, along with CMV infection, was indicated by public TCR beta signatures.

TCRdb used MiXCR to reprocess the reads, holding one entry per CDR3 protein. This table holds some 250,000 distinct CDR3 sequences, roughly 10% found once. This clonotype appeared many times. This CDR3 region has 16 residues. CDR1 is SGHTA and CDR2 is FQGNSA in the germline V gene. V gave up 5 bases and J gave up 6 bases, with 20 bases separating them. The rearrangement joins TRBV7-2 to TRBJ2-4; a possible D gene is TRBD2 (7 bases). Sequenced material: PBMCs. The TCR originated in a human donor in good health (CMV status not recorded). Some clones in this sample may be carry-over from other donors' samples. For the CDR3, the DNA is TGTGCCAGCAGCCCCAACGTTCGGGGGGCAAGAAACATTCAGTACTTC. This gives the protein CASSPNVRGARNIQYF.